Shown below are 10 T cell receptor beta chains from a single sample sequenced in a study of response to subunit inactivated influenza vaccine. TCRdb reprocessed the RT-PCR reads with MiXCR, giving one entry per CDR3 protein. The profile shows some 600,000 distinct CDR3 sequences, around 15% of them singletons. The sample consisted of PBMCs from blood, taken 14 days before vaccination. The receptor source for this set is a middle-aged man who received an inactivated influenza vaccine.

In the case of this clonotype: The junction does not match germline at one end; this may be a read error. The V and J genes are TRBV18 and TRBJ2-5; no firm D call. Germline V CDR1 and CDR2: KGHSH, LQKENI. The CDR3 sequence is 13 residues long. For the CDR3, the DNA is TGTGCCAGCTCACCACCGACCCTAGAGGCCCAGTACTTC. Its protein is CASSPPTLEAQYF.

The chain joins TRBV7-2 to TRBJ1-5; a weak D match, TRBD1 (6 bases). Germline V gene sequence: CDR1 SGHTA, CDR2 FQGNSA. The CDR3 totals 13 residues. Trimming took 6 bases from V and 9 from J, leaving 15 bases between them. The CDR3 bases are TGTGCCAGCAGGCGAGGGGGGAATGGGCCCCAGCATTTT. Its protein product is CASRRGGNGPQHF.

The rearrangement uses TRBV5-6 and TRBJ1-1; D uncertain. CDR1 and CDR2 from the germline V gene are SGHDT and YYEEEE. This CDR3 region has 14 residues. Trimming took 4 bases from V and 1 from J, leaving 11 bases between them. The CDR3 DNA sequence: TGTGCCAGCAGCGGCCGAGAGAAGAACACTGAAGCTTTCTTT. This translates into CASSGREKNTEAFF.

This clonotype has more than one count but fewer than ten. CDR3 DNA: TGTGCCAGCACCCTATCGATAGTTTCTGAAGCTTTCTTT. Translated, it gives CASTLSIVSEAFF. The rearrangement uses TRBV12-3 or TRBV12-4 and TRBJ1-1; no definite D call. This CDR3 contains 13 residues. With 7 bases removed from V and 6 bases from J, the gap between germline ends came to 15 bases.

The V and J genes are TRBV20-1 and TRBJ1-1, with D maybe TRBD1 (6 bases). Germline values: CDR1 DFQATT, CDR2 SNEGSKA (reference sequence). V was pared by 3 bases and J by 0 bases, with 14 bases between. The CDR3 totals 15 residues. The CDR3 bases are TGCAGTGCTAGCAAGGGGGGGGCCATGAACACTGAAGCTTTCTTT. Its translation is CSASKGGAMNTEAFF.

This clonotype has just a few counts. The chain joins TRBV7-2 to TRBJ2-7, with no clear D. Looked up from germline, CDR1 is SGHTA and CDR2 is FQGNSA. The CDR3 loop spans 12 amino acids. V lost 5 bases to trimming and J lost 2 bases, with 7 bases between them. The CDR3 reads CASSPNTYEQYF. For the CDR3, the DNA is TGTGCCAGCAGCCCAAATACCTACGAGCAGTACTTC.

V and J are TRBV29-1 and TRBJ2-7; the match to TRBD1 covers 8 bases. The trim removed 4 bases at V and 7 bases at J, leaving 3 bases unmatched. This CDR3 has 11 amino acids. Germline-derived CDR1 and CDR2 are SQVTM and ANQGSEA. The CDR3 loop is CSVAGQVEQYF. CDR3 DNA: TGCAGCGTTGCGGGACAGGTAGAGCAGTACTTC.

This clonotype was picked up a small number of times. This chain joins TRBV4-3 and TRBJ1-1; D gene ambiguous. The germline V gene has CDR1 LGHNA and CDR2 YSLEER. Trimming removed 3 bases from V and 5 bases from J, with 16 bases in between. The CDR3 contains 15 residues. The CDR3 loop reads CASSQLNSGWTEAFF. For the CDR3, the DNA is TGCGCCAGCAGCCAGCTCAACTCCGGTTGGACTGAAGCTTTCTTT.

The CDR3 nucleotides read TGTGCCAGCAGTCTGACTAGGGGGAACACCGGGGAGCTGTTTTTT. It is translated as CASSLTRGNTGELFF. The chain combines TRBV7-2 with TRBJ2-2, with TRBD2 as a possible D gene (6 bases). Germline CDR1 is SGHTA and CDR2 is FQGNSA. Trimming shortened V by 6 bases and J by 1 base, and 12 bases separated the two germline ends. The length of the CDR3 is 15 residues.

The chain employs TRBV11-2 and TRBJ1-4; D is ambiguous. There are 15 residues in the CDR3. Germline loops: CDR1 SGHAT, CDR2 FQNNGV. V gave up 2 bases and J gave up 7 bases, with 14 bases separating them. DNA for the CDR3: TGTGCCAGCAGCTTAAGATTTGCTATAGGTGAAAAACTGTTTTTT. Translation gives CASSLRFAIGEKLFF.